One sample yielded the 8 T cell receptor beta chains listed below, sequenced in a study of spatial heterogeneity in lung cancer. One entry per CDR3 protein results from TCRdb running MiXCR on the 5' RACE reads. The repertoire holds some 8,100 distinct CDR3 sequences, 5% to 6.5% seen once, with about 42% in the top ten. As for time point: sample taken at primary tumor resection. Sequencing covered unsorted whole RNA taken from tumor, nontumor lung or frozen PBMC. This specimen consisted of PBMCs, obtained at surgery. The receptors derive from a male donor with early-stage non-small cell lung cancer.

In this sample, this clonotype turned up many times. The genes are TRBV7-9 and TRBJ2-2; TRBD2 agrees at 11 bases. CDR1 SEHNR and CDR2 FQNEAQ come from the germline V gene (reference sequence). There are 17 residues in the CDR3. V was clipped by 1 base and J by 4 bases; unmatched bases: 5. The CDR3 region is CASSLELAGESTGELFF. CDR3 DNA: TGTGCCAGCAGCTTAGAACTAGCGGGAGAGTCCACCGGGGAGCTGTTTTTT.

This clonotype was detected ten times or more. The rearrangement links TRBV7-9 to TRBJ1-2, with D possibly matching TRBD1 (5 bases). The ends were cut back, 3 bases at V and 2 bases at J, with 10 bases in the middle. This CDR3 spans 14 amino acids. CDR1 and CDR2 (germline): SEHNR, FQNEAQ (reference sequence). This chain's CDR3 is CASSFQGDNYGYTF. CDR3 bases: TGTGCCAGCAGCTTCCAGGGTGACAACTATGGCTACACCTTC.

This clonotype was recorded many times. The chain links TRBV28 to TRBJ2-1, with D perhaps being TRBD1 or TRBD2 (6 bases each). The CDR3 covers 15 residues. Deletions cut 5 bases from V and 7 bases from J, with 18 bases between. Looked up from germline, CDR1 is MDHEN and CDR2 is SYDVKM. The CDR3 sequence is CASSPHGGPTNEQFF. CDR3 coding DNA: TGTGCCAGCAGTCCCCACGGGGGCCCGACTAATGAGCAGTTCTTC.

This clonotype was picked up many times. The chain joins TRBV7-6 to TRBJ2-7; 8 bases line up with TRBD1. CDR3 length: 16 residues. Trimming removed 0 bases from V and 4 bases from J; junction bases left unmatched: 8. The germline V gene encodes CDR1 SGHVS and CDR2 FNYEAQ. The CDR3 region is CASSLASGTGIYEQYF. CDR3 in DNA: TGTGCCAGCAGCTTAGCATCGGGGACAGGAATTTACGAGCAGTACTTC.

This clonotype appeared many times. The chain joins TRBV12-3 or TRBV12-4 to TRBJ2-3; either TRBD1 or TRBD2 may fit D (5 bases each). CDR3 length: 13 residues. The V gene lost 3 bases and the J gene lost 4 bases, with 8 bases spanning the gap. CDR3 region: CASSFQGADTQYF. The CDR3 DNA sequence: TGTGCCAGCAGTTTCCAGGGAGCAGATACGCAGTATTTT.

A remark on this clonotype: The junction differs from germline at one of its ends, possibly a read error. The chain couples TRBV2 to TRBJ1-2; D is uncertain. Germline lookup yields CDR1 SNHLY and CDR2 FYNNEI. This CDR3 comprises 14 residues. The CDR3 nucleotides read TGTGCCAGAAGTGAAGCGCTTCAGAGGGCGGGCTACACCTTC. It encodes CARSEALQRAGYTF.

This clonotype came up a few times. The rearrangement uses TRBV18 and TRBJ2-5, with TRBD2 as a possible D gene (6 bases). The CDR3 totals 15 residues. The germline V gene has CDR1 KGHSH and CDR2 LQKENI. Trimming removed 3 bases at V and 5 bases at J, with 16 bases between. DNA for the CDR3: TGTGCCAGCTCACCTAACATTCTGGCGGGGGAGACCCAGTACTTC. As protein: CASSPNILAGETQYF.

This clonotype appeared many times. The gene calls are TRBV12-5 and TRBJ2-1, with TRBD2 matching 8 bases. The CDR3 runs 14 residues. Trimming cost V 6 bases and J 7 bases; bases outside gene matches: 8. Germline loops: CDR1 LGHNT, CDR2 FRNRAP. CDR3 protein: CASGYGTSANEQFF. The CDR3 DNA is TGTGCTAGTGGCTACGGGACTAGTGCTAATGAGCAGTTCTTC.